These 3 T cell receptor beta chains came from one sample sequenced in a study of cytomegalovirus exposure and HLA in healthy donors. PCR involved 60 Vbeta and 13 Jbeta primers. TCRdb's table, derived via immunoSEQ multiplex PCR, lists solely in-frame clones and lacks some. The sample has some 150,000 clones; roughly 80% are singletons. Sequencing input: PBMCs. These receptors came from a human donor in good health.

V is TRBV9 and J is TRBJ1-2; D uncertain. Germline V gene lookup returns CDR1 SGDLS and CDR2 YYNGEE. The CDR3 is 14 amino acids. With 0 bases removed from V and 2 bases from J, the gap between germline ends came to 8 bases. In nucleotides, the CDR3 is TGTGCCAGCAGCGTAGTAAGGGAGAACTATGGCTACACCTTC. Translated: CASSVVRENYGYTF.

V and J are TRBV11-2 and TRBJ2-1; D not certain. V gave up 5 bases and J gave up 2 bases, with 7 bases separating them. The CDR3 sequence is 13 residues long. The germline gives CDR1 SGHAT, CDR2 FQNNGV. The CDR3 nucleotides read TGTGCCAGCAGCAACTTCGCCTACAATGAGCAGTTCTTC. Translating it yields CASSNFAYNEQFF.

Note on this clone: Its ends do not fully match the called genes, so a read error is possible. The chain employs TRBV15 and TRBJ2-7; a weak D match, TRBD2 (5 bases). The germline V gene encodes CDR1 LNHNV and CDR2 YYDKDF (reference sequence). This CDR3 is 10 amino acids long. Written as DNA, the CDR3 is TGTGCCACCAGCTCCAATGAGGGCCCCTTC. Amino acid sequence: CATSSNEGPF.